Listed below are T cell receptor beta chains from one sample, sequenced in a study of blood T cell repertoires in COVID-19. TCRdb's table, derived via immunoSEQ multiplex PCR, lists solely in-frame clones and lacks some. The table includes 150,000 or so clones, roughly 88% detected once. The specimen sequenced was peripheral blood. The receptors come from a woman aged 50 to 60 in a cohort sampled during active or convalescent COVID-19. Both conserved end residues are part of each CDR3. A D gene is named only where the DNA matches it firmly. Where a row states a size, it is once, few, many or the class of an expanded clone; other rows omit it.

V,D,J,size,CDR3,DNA
TRBV6-4,.,TRBJ1-2,few,CASSVDGVGGYTF,TGTGCCAGCAGTGTTGACGGAGTGGGTGGCTACACCTTC
TRBV13,.,TRBJ2-7,.,CASSLRGGWGGIGDEQYF,TGTGCCAGCAGCTTACGCGGGGGCTGGGGGGGAATCGGCGACGAGCAGTACTTC
TRBV18,.,TRBJ1-1,.,CASSPWEVYGTEAFF,TGTGCCAGCTCACCCTGGGAGGTTTACGGCACTGAAGCTTTCTTT
TRBV10-1,.,TRBJ1-1,few,CASSEVAVDTEAFF,TGCGCCAGCAGTGAAGTGGCGGTGGACACTGAAGCTTTCTTT
TRBV10-3,.,TRBJ1-1,.,CAISESVRNTEAFF,TGTGCCATCAGTGAGTCTGTCAGGAACACTGAAGCTTTCTTT
TRBV7-2,.,TRBJ1-6,few,CASSAQQDSPLHF,TGTGCCAGCAGCGCACAACAGGATTCACCCCTCCACTTT
TRBV19,TRBD1,TRBJ1-4,.,CASTIGQGEKLFF,TGTGCCAGCACCATCGGACAGGGAGAAAAACTGTTTTTT
TRBV7-9,.,TRBJ2-7,once,CASADAGASYEQYF,TGTGCCAGCGCCGACGCAGGGGCGTCCTACGAGCAGTACTTC
TRBV30,.,TRBJ2-2,.,CAWSRAGARTGELFF,TGTGCCTGGAGTCGGGCGGGGGCGCGCACCGGGGAGCTGTTTTTT
TRBV19,TRBD1,TRBJ2-1,.,CASSPTGGAPYNEQFF,TGTGCCAGTAGCCCTACAGGGGGCGCCCCCTACAATGAGCAGTTCTTC
TRBV19,TRBD1,TRBJ1-5,.,CASSGRTGVYNQPQHF,TGTGCCAGTAGTGGGCGGACAGGGGTCTACAATCAGCCCCAGCATTTT
TRBV19,TRBD1,TRBJ2-1,.,CASRQGAWNEQFF,TGTGCCAGTAGACAGGGGGCGTGGAATGAGCAGTTCTTC
TRBV5-1,.,TRBJ2-3,.,CASSFRGATDTQYF,TGCGCCAGCAGCTTCAGGGGTGCCACAGATACGCAGTATTTT
TRBV11-1,.,TRBJ1-1,few,CASSLLGALNTEAFF,TGTGCCAGCAGCTTATTGGGGGCTCTGAACACTGAAGCTTTCTTT
TRBV11-2,TRBD1,TRBJ2-7,once,CASSRLNRGSSDEQYF,TGTGCCAGCAGCCGACTTAACAGGGGCAGTTCCGACGAGCAGTACTTC
TRBV12-3/TRBV12-4,.,TRBJ1-1,.,CASSQQGYTEAFF,TGTGCCAGCAGTCAACAGGGATACACTGAAGCTTTCTTT
TRBV20-1,TRBD1,TRBJ1-2,few,CSASTRGEYGYTF,TGCAGTGCTAGTACCAGGGGGGAGTATGGCTACACCTTC
TRBV4-3,.,TRBJ1-1,.,CASSQDRWGGLNTEAFF,TGCGCCAGCAGCCAAGATAGGTGGGGGGGCCTGAACACTGAAGCTTTCTTT
TRBV10-3,.,TRBJ1-1,.,CAIRRGLNTEAFF,TGTGCCATCAGACGGGGATTGAACACTGAAGCTTTCTTT
TRBV11-2,TRBD2,TRBJ2-3,.,CASSLVSGRGGDTQYF,TGTGCCAGCAGCTTAGTTAGTGGGCGGGGGGGAGATACGCAGTATTTT
TRBV24-1,.,TRBJ2-1,.,CATSEHQGSSYNEQFF,TGTGCCACCAGTGAGCATCAGGGCAGCTCCTACAATGAGCAGTTCTTC
TRBV15,TRBD1,TRBJ1-2,.,CATSRGQGSYGYTF,TGTGCCACCAGCAGAGGACAGGGAAGCTATGGCTACACCTTC
TRBV5-1,.,TRBJ2-5,.,CASSYAELGETQYF,TGCGCCAGCAGCTATGCGGAGCTTGGCGAGACCCAGTACTTC
TRBV7-3,.,TRBJ2-7,.,CASSLAGAGYEQYF,TGTGCCAGCAGCTTAGCGGGGGCGGGCTACGAGCAGTACTTC
TRBV18,TRBD2,TRBJ2-1,.,CASSPQGLAGGWSSYNEQFF,TGTGCCAGCTCACCACAGGGACTAGCGGGGGGATGGAGCTCCTACAATGAGCAGTTCTTC
TRBV30,.,TRBJ1-1,.,CAWSADTGGDTEAFF,TGTGCCTGGAGTGCGGACACAGGTGGGGACACTGAAGCTTTCTTT
TRBV5-1,.,TRBJ2-7,.,CASRDFNEQYF,TGCGCCAGCCGGGACTTCAACGAGCAGTACTTC
TRBV7-6,TRBD2,TRBJ2-3,.,CASSPGGLAITDTQYF,TGTGCCAGCAGCCCCGGGGGACTAGCCATTACAGATACGCAGTATTTT
TRBV12-3/TRBV12-4,.,TRBJ2-2,.,CASSFQGPGELFF,TGTGCCAGCAGTTTCCAGGGTCCCGGGGAGCTGTTTTTT
TRBV29-1,.,TRBJ1-1,.,CSVESRRGMNTEAFF,TGCAGCGTTGAAAGTAGGAGAGGAATGAACACTGAAGCTTTCTTT
TRBV7-9,.,TRBJ2-1,.,CASSLAFPAGSSYNEQFF,TGTGCCAGCAGCTTAGCGTTTCCAGCGGGTAGCTCCTACAATGAGCAGTTCTTC
TRBV5-6,.,TRBJ1-2,.,CASSSPGRSGNSYGYTF,TGTGCCAGCAGCTCGCCGGGTAGGAGTGGAAATAGCTATGGCTACACCTTC
TRBV4-1,TRBD1,TRBJ1-1,.,CASSQATWGQGRTEAFF,TGCGCCAGCAGCCAAGCTACATGGGGACAGGGGAGAACTGAAGCTTTCTTT
TRBV6-5,TRBD1,TRBJ2-5,.,CASSYSGTGGQETQYF,TGTGCCAGCAGTTACTCCGGGACAGGGGGCCAAGAGACCCAGTACTTC
TRBV7-7,TRBD2,TRBJ2-5,.,CASSYSPGGRGETQYF,TGTGCTAGCAGCTACTCCCCGGGGGGGCGCGGGGAGACCCAGTACTTC
TRBV7-9,.,TRBJ1-3,once,CASSLILSGNTIYF,TGTGCCAGCAGCTTAATCCTCTCTGGAAACACCATATATTTT